This TCR beta chain derives from a study of cytomegalovirus exposure and HLA in healthy donors. Overall study findings and caveats: The likely origin of a cluster of highly shared sequence variants was a sequencing artifact. Cytomegalovirus status, reportedly, was diagnosed with high specificity and sensitivity by the classifier.

This CDR3 is built from 16 residues. Trimming at V came to 6 bases and at J to 5 bases, leaving 14 bases not matched to a gene. Germline V CDR1 and CDR2: LNHDA, SQIVND (reference sequence). With respect to this clone: As yet, its antigen is unknown.

This cohort consisted of healthy bone marrow donors. The PCR employed 60 Vbeta primers together with 13 Jbeta primers. Profiling relied on immunoSEQ multiplex PCR, and the TCRdb table lists in-frame clones only, not all of them. The table for this sample gives just over 150,000 clones. This clonotype originated in a woman aged 60 to 75 in good health and CMV-seronegative. Sequenced input: PBMCs. The chain uses TRBV19 and TRBJ2-5; TRBD1 agrees at 8 bases. The CDR3 region has the DNA TGTGCCAGTAGACAACTCACGACAGGGGAGGACGAGACCCAGTACTTC. Its protein is CASRQLTTGEDETQYF.